The 4 T cell receptor beta chains given below trace back to one sample, sequenced in a study of blood T cell repertoires in COVID-19. Profiling relied on immunoSEQ multiplex PCR, and the TCRdb table lists in-frame clones only, not all of them. The data hold some 100,000 clones, with approximately 79% observed a single time. The specimen was peripheral blood. Every receptor here comes from a man in his fifties or sixties with acute or convalescent COVID-19.

The CDR3 bases are TGTGCCAGCAGCCGAACAGCGAACACTGAAGCTTTCTTT. Its translation: CASSRTANTEAFF. The rearrangement uses TRBV9 and TRBJ1-1, with D unresolved. V was shortened by 4 bases and J by 1 base, with 8 bases between the two germline ends. CDR1 is SGDLS, CDR2 YYNGEE, per germline. The CDR3 extends over 13 amino acids.

This clone has just one count. The V and J genes are TRBV29-1 and TRBJ1-2; D call uncertain. V lost 8 bases to trimming and J lost 8 bases, with 15 bases between them. Germline values: CDR1 SQVTM, CDR2 ANQGSEA. The CDR3 has 11 residues. CDR3 sequence reads: CSLMEGNGYTF. The CDR3 nucleotides are TGCAGCCTAATGGAGGGAAACGGCTACACCTTC.

J is TRBJ1-4 and V is TRBV19; D remains unclear. V dropped 5 bases and J dropped 5 bases, with 18 bases sitting between them. Per the germline V gene, CDR1 is LNHDA and CDR2 is SQIVND (reference sequence). The CDR3 consists of 16 residues. CDR3 coding DNA: TGTGCCAGTAGTCCCCGGGTAGGATCACGAAATGAAAAACTGTTTTTT. Translation gives CASSPRVGSRNEKLFF.

This clone was seen a few times. The chain employs TRBV4-2 and TRBJ2-3; TRBD2 matches 11 bases. CDR3 length: 19 amino acids. The V segment lost 0 bases and the J segment 1 base; nucleotides outside the gene matches: 9. Germline-derived CDR1 and CDR2 are LGHNA and YNFKEQ. The CDR3 DNA is TGTGCCAGCAGCCAAGACTTGCTAGCGGGGGGCTTTGGCACAGATACGCAGTATTTT. It codes for CASSQDLLAGGFGTDTQYF.